The 26 T cell receptor beta chains below come from one sample, sequenced in a study of blood T cell repertoires in COVID-19. The protocol was immunoSEQ multiplex PCR, while the TCRdb copy is restricted to in-frame clones and leaves out a portion. The table includes 150,000 or so clones, about nine tenths detected once. Sequencing was performed on PBMCs or T cells enriched from blood (not recorded which). These receptors were collected from a middle-aged man who had recovered from COVID-19.

This clone came up a few times. The CDR3 sequence: CAIRGLAGAYEQYF. CDR3 in DNA: TGTGCCATCAGAGGACTAGCGGGAGCCTACGAGCAGTACTTC. The rearrangement joins TRBV10-3 to TRBJ2-7; 13 bases agree with TRBD2. Germline CDR1 is ENHRY and CDR2 is SYGVKD. V gave up 6 bases and J gave up 2 bases; unmatched junction bases: 1. The CDR3 is 14 residues long.

This chain uses TRBV11-2 with TRBJ2-5; D unresolved. V dropped 0 bases and J dropped 7 bases, with 9 bases sitting between them. Germline V lookup: CDR1 SGHAT, CDR2 FQNNGV. CDR3 length equals 13 residues. CDR3 bases: TGTGCCAGCAGCTTAGATCCCCGCGGGACCCAGTACTTC. It encodes CASSLDPRGTQYF.

This chain links TRBV4-1 with TRBJ2-7, with D perhaps matching TRBD1 (5 bases). The germline V gene has CDR1 MGHRA and CDR2 YSYEKL. V lost 0 bases and J lost 0, with 9 bases in between. The CDR3 is 15 amino acids. The CDR3 protein is CASSQDRGSSYEQYV. CDR3 sequence (DNA): TGCGCCAGCAGCCAAGATAGGGGATCCTCCTACGAGCAGTACGTC.

This chain joins TRBV13 and TRBJ2-5; a weak D match, TRBD2 (7 bases). Germline CDR1 and CDR2: PRHDT and FYEKMQ (reference sequence). V lost 6 bases to trimming and J lost 5 bases, with 16 bases between them. The CDR3 has 14 amino acids. In DNA, the CDR3 is TGTGCCAGCAGAGGGGGGGGCCGCGGGGAGACCCAGTACTTC. Amino acid sequence: CASRGGGRGETQYF.

The chain employs TRBV7-8 and TRBJ1-2; TRBD1 is a possible D gene (5 bases). This CDR3 spans 15 amino acids. V shed 2 bases and J shed 8 bases, with 18 bases lying between them. CDR1 is SGHVS and CDR2 is FQNEAQ in the germline V gene. The CDR3 bases are TGTGCCAGCAGCTTATCTTCAAGGGGCTTTCGGGGCTACACCTTC. This codes for CASSLSSRGFRGYTF. Full variable domain (rest looked up from reference TRBV7-8 and TRBJ1-2): GAGVSQSPRYKVAKRGQDVALRCDPISGHVSLFWYQQALGQGPEFLTYFQNEAQLDKSGLPSDRFFAERPEGSVSTLKIQRTQQEDSAVYLCASSLSSRGFRGYTFGSGTRLTVV.

In this sample, this clone turned up once. V is TRBV5-1 and J is TRBJ2-5; D is possibly TRBD2 (5 bases). Germline CDR1 SGHRS, CDR2 YFSETQ. Trimming pared 0 bases from V and 2 bases from J, leaving 11 bases between. The CDR3 extends over 15 amino acids. The CDR3 coding sequence is TGCGCCAGCAGCTTGGCCGGGATACCTCAAGAGACCCAGTACTTC. This sequence encodes CASSLAGIPQETQYF.

The chain links TRBV28 to TRBJ1-6, with 10 bases fitting TRBD1. CDR1 MDHEN and CDR2 SYDVKM come from the germline V gene. The CDR3 has 15 residues. J lost 4 bases, V lost 5 bases, and 2 bases had no gene match. In DNA form, the CDR3 reads TGTGCCAGCAGTGGGGGACAGGGGTATAATTCACCCCTCCACTTT. This sequence encodes CASSGGQGYNSPLHF.

J is TRBJ2-7 and V is TRBV2, with D perhaps TRBD1 (5 bases). Trimming removed 2 bases at V and 6 bases at J, with 17 bases between. In germline, CDR1 is SNHLY, CDR2 FYNNEI. The CDR3 sequence is 15 residues long. For the CDR3, the DNA is TGTGCCAGCAGTGAATTAGGGGCAGGGATCGGCGAGCAGTACGTC. This translates into CASSELGAGIGEQYV.

The chain uses TRBV19 and TRBJ1-2; 8 bases fit TRBD1. The CDR3 consists of 15 residues. Per the germline V gene, CDR1 is LNHDA and CDR2 is SQIVND (reference sequence). V dropped 6 bases and J dropped 0; count of bases not matched to a gene: 6. DNA for the CDR3: TGTGCCAGTAGGGACAGGGTCTATTCTAACTATGGCTACACCTTC. As protein: CASRDRVYSNYGYTF.

The rearrangement links TRBV5-1 to TRBJ2-3, with D possibly TRBD2 on 5 matching bases. The V gene's germline CDR1 is SGHRS and CDR2 YFSETQ. V lost 0 bases and J 0 bases, leaving 5 bases between the germline ends. This CDR3 spans 14 amino acids. In DNA form, the CDR3 reads TGCGCCAGCAGCTTGGTAGCGAGCACAGATACGCAGTATTTT. Residues: CASSLVASTDTQYF.

The V call is TRBV15, the J call TRBJ1-2; no clear D gene. There are 13 residues in the CDR3. Per the germline V gene, CDR1 is LNHNV and CDR2 is YYDKDF (reference sequence). Trimming removed 0 bases at V and 13 bases at J, with 15 bases between. CDR3 DNA sequence: TGTGCCACCAGCAGAGATCTACAGCTCTCGCTCACCTTC. Protein sequence: CATSRDLQLSLTF.

The chain carries TRBV7-9 and TRBJ2-7; no reliable D call. The CDR3 runs 12 residues. The V end was cut by 4 bases, the J end by 1 base, with 5 bases between. CDR1 and CDR2 from the germline V gene are SEHNR and FQNEAQ (reference sequence). The CDR3 here is CASSSVSYEQYV. The CDR3 nucleotides read TGTGCCAGCAGCTCGGTTTCCTACGAGCAGTACGTC.

As DNA, the CDR3 is TGTGCCAGCTCACCCGGGACAGGGGGCCAAGAGACCCAGTACTTC. It is translated as CASSPGTGGQETQYF. J is TRBJ2-5 and V is TRBV18; 11 bases line up with TRBD1. The V segment lost 3 bases and the J segment 1 base; nucleotides outside the gene matches: 1. Germline V gene lookup returns CDR1 KGHSH and CDR2 LQKENI. This CDR3 region has 15 residues.

The chain links TRBV15 to TRBJ2-7; D might be TRBD1 (6 bases). Trimming took 4 bases from V and 4 from J, leaving 11 bases between them. This CDR3 region has 13 residues. Looked up from germline, CDR1 is LNHNV and CDR2 is YYDKDF (reference sequence). The CDR3 DNA reads as TGTGCCACCAGCATGCAAGGGGGATACGAGCAGTACGTC. It yields the protein CATSMQGGYEQYV.

The CDR3, as DNA: TGTGCCAGCAGCTATACTAGCAACGTGAATGAGCAGTTCTTC. This sequence encodes CASSYTSNVNEQFF. V gene TRBV7-3 combines with J gene TRBJ2-1, with D tentatively TRBD2 (6 bases). The CDR3 is made up of 14 amino acids. Germline V gene sequence: CDR1 SGHTA, CDR2 FQGTGA. V lost 4 bases and J 7 bases, leaving 14 bases between the germline ends.

The rearrangement joins TRBV19 to TRBJ1-2; 9 bases are shared with TRBD1. The CDR3 length is 13 residues. Germline CDR1 reads LNHDA; CDR2 reads SQIVND (reference sequence). V trimming: 3 bases; J trimming: 8 bases; junction bases outside the gene matches: 4. CDR3 amino acids: CASSMDRGGGYTF. DNA of the CDR3: TGTGCCAGTAGTATGGACAGGGGTGGAGGCTACACCTTC.

The chain uses TRBV7-9 and TRBJ1-4, with D unresolved. Trimming took 4 bases from V and 0 from J, leaving 9 bases between them. CDR1 and CDR2 (germline): SEHNR, FQNEAQ (reference sequence). This CDR3 comprises 15 residues. The CDR3 DNA reads as TGTGCCAGCAGCTCACACCAAGCAACTAATGAAAAACTGTTTTTT. Amino acids: CASSSHQATNEKLFF. Full variable domain (remainder filled in from reference TRBV7-9 and TRBJ1-4): DTGVSQNPRHKITKRGQNVTFRCDPISEHNRLYWYRQTLGQGPEFLTYFQNEAQLEKSRLLSDRFSAERPKGSFSTLEIQRTEQGDSAMYLCASSSHQATNEKLFFGSGTQLSVL.

This clone was recorded once. The chain links TRBV5-1 to TRBJ2-4; 7 bases agree with TRBD1. Germline trimming cut 4 bases from V and 8 bases from J; bases unmatched to any gene: 9. The V gene's germline CDR1 is SGHRS and CDR2 YFSETQ. The CDR3 totals 14 residues. CDR3 in amino acids: CASSPDRVLDIQYF. CDR3 bases: TGCGCCAGCAGCCCCGACAGGGTTCTGGACATTCAGTACTTC.

This clone appeared a few times. The chain carries TRBV9 and TRBJ1-2, with 9 bases identical to TRBD1. The CDR3 consists of 15 residues. The germline V gene encodes CDR1 SGDLS and CDR2 YYNGEE. V shed 2 bases, J shed 8 bases, and the junction held 10 bases outside the gene matches. The CDR3 DNA sequence: TGTGCCAGCAGCGTGGCCGGGACAGGGCTCCGGGGCTACACCTTC. Protein: CASSVAGTGLRGYTF.

The V call is TRBV28, the J call TRBJ1-4; 7 bases agree with TRBD1. Germline CDR1 reads MDHEN; CDR2 reads SYDVKM. CDR3 length: 15 amino acids. The V and J ends lost 6 bases and 4 bases, in that order; junction bases with no gene match: 8. CDR3 nucleotide sequence: TGTGCCAGCAGATTCTCGGGGACAGATAATGAAAAACTGTTTTTT. It yields the protein CASRFSGTDNEKLFF.

V and J are TRBV6-5 and TRBJ2-7; 8 bases align to TRBD1. The germline V gene encodes CDR1 MNHEY and CDR2 SVGAGI. Trimming cost V 5 bases and J 0 bases; bases outside gene matches: 6. CDR3 length: 15 residues. The CDR3 here is CASSLRGTGSYEQYV. The CDR3 DNA reads as TGTGCCAGCAGTCTCAGGGGGACAGGCTCCTACGAGCAGTACGTC.

About this clone: Other nucleotide sequences in the sample specify the same CDR3. DNA of the CDR3: TGTGCCAGCAGCGTATCGGGAAATCAGCCCCAGCATTTT. Protein product: CASSVSGNQPQHF. This rearrangement joins TRBV9 to TRBJ1-5; D not resolved. CDR1 and CDR2 from the germline V gene are SGDLS and YYNGEE. The CDR3 loop spans 13 amino acids. Trimming stripped 1 base from V and 4 bases from J, with 6 bases between.

The DNA for the CDR3 is TGTGCCAGTAGCCGGCGGGACAGGGAGACTGAAGCTTTCTTT. This encodes CASSRRDRETEAFF. The chain uses TRBV19 and TRBJ1-1; 9 bases align to TRBD1. There are 14 residues in the CDR3. The J segment lost 5 bases and the V segment lost 6 bases, leaving 7 bases of the junction unmatched. CDR1 LNHDA and CDR2 SQIVND come from the germline V gene (reference sequence).

This clone showed up just once. The chain has TRBV11-3 and TRBJ2-2; D is perhaps TRBD2 (5 bases). Trimming removed 6 bases from V and 5 bases from J, with 16 bases in between. CDR1 and CDR2 (germline): SGHNT, YENEEA. The CDR3 sequence is 15 residues long. CDR3 region: CASSVRPSGTGELFF. The CDR3 nucleotides read TGTGCCAGCAGTGTTAGGCCGTCGGGGACCGGGGAGCTGTTTTTT.

A few counts support this clone. J is TRBJ2-3 and V is TRBV5-6; the match to TRBD2 covers 7 bases. V was pared by 0 bases and J by 1 base, with 5 bases of the junction left unmatched. This CDR3 is 16 amino acids long. The germline CDR1 and CDR2 sequences are SGHDT and YYEEEE. In DNA, the CDR3 is TGTGCCAGCAGCTTGGTGGCTAGCGGCGGCACAGATACGCAGTATTTT. Protein: CASSLVASGGTDTQYF.

The chain uses TRBV5-3 and TRBJ1-2; D perhaps matches TRBD1 (6 bases). TRBV5-3 is an ORF for which the function is uncertain. The CDR3 totals 13 residues. V dropped 4 bases and J dropped 4 bases, with 11 bases sitting between them. CDR3: CARSHRVSYGYTF. The CDR3 nucleotides read TGTGCCAGAAGCCACAGGGTCTCCTATGGCTACACCTTC.